The subject of this entry is one T cell receptor beta chain. This clonotype was seen more than once but under ten times. No antigen is known for it. Per-nucleotide qualities are absent, and no much larger clonotype sits a single base away. These data originate in a study of response to subunit inactivated influenza vaccine (dated by TCRdb to 2017 to 2018). Broadly, across the study: The study used deep quantitative T cell receptor repertoire profiling to track responses to a trivalent subunit inactivated influenza vaccine.

Results the study describes overall, beyond this receptor: The authors proposed that each seasonal influenza vaccination may bring in only a limited number of new T cells.

Receptors were amplified or captured by RT-PCR. Sequencing instrument: Illumina HiSeq 2500. TCRdb passed the public sequencing reads through fastp at Q25 and MiXCR, retaining productive beta sequences. Entries are consolidated by CDR3 protein sequence, retaining the most common genes and DNA. In all, the sample holds about 800,000 distinct CDR3 sequences, and around 20% of those were seen once. Roughly 10% of the sample is held by the ten biggest clonotypes. Unmatched junction bases come to 4, with V trimmed by 6 bases and J by 0 bases. In the germline V gene, CDR1 corresponds to SGHRS and CDR2 to YFSETQ. The CDR3 numbers 14 residues from cysteine through phenylalanine. Here the CDR3 DNA is all that survives: 42 bases in frame from base 1.

The sample was PBMCs from blood, taken about 5 days after vaccination. The rearranged segments are TRBV5-1 and TRBJ1-1; TRBD1 agrees with 8 junctional bases. The TCR was taken from a man in his forties or fifties who received an inactivated influenza vaccine. Donor details come from another sample of the same person, matched by shared clones. The CDR3 protein sequence reads: CASKRTGMNTEAFF. The nucleotides are TGCGCCAGCAAACGGACAGGGATGAACACTGAAGCTTTCTTT.